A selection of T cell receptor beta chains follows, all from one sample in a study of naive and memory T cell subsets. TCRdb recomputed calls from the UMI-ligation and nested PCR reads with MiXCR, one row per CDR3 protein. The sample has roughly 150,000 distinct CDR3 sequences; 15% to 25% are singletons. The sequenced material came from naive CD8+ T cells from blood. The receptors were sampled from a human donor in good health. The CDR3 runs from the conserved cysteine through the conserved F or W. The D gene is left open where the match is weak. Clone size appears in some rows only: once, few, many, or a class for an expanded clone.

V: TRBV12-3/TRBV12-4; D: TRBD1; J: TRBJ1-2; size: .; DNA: TGTGCCAGCACCCCGGACAGGGAATCGGATGGCTACACCTTC; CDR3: CASTPDRESDGYTF
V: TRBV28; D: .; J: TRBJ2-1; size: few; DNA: TGTGCCAGCAGTTTAGTTGGGACGTCCCTGGGGAATGAGCAGTTCTTC; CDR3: CASSLVGTSLGNEQFF
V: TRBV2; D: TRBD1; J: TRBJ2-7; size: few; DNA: TGTGCCGTCCGGGACAGGGGCTCCTACGAGCAGTACTTC; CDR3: CAVRDRGSYEQYF
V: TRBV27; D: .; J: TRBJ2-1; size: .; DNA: TGTGCCAGTCAGGACTCTGACCCTAACAATGAGCAGTTCTTC; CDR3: CASQDSDPNNEQFF
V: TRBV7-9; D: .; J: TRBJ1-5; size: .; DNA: TGTGCCAGCAGCTCCCTGGACGCGGGCAATCAGCCCCAGCATTTT; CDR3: CASSSLDAGNQPQHF
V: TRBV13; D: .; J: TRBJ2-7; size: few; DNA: TGTGCCAGCAGCCTTGACACCCGTTCCTACGAGCAGTACTTC; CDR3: CASSLDTRSYEQYF
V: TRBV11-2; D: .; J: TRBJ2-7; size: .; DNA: TGTGCCAGCAGCGCTCACTGGGGGACGGTCTCCTACGAGCAGTACTTC; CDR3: CASSAHWGTVSYEQYF
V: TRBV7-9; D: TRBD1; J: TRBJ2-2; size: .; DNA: TGTGCCAGCAGCCCTAGGGACAGAAACACCGGGGAGCTGTTTTTT; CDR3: CASSPRDRNTGELFF
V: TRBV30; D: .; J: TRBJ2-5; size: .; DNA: TGTGCCTGGAGTCCCCAGCCGGCGGAGACCCAGTACTTC; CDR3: CAWSPQPAETQYF
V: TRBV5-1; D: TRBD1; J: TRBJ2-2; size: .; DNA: TGCGCCAGCACCCTGGACAGGGGCACCGGGGAGCTGTTTTTT; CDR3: CASTLDRGTGELFF
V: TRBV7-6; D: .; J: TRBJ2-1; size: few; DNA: TGTGCCAGCAGCTACAGCAGCGGTGGATGGGCAAGTGAGCAGTTCTTC; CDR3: CASSYSSGGWASEQFF
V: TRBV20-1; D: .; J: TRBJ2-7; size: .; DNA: TGCAGTGCCACCGGCCCTAGCTCCTACGAGCAGTACTTC; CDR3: CSATGPSSYEQYF
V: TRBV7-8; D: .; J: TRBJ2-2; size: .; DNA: TGTGCCAGCACTAGCATCCCTGTGGCCGGGGAGCTGTTTTTT; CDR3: CASTSIPVAGELFF
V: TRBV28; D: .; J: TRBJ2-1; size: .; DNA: TGTGCCAGCAGTTTATTGGCACAGTACAATGAGCAGTTCTTC; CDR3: CASSLLAQYNEQFF
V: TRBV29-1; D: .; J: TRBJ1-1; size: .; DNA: TGCAGCGTTTTCTCTCAGAACACTGAAGCTTTCTTT; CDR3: CSVFSQNTEAFF
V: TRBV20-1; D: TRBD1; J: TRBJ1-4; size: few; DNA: TGCAGTGCTAGGGGAGCAGGGGGCCCAACTAATGAAAAACTGTTTTTT; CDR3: CSARGAGGPTNEKLFF
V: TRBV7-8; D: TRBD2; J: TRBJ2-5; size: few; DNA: TGTGCCAGCAGCTTAGCGTTAAAGGGAGGGCAAGAGACCCAGTACTTC; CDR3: CASSLALKGGQETQYF
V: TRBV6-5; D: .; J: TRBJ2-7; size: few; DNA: TGTGCCAGCAGTTCCCGACCGGGTTTGAAGGTCGAGCAGTACTTC; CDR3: CASSSRPGLKVEQYF
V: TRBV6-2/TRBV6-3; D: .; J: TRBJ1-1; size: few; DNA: TGTGCCAGCAGGAGAGGTAACACTGAAGCTTTCTTT; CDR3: CASRRGNTEAFF
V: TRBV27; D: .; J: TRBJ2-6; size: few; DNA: TGTGCCAGCAGTTTATCTGGCCTCTCTGGGGCCAACGTCCTGACTTTC; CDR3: CASSLSGLSGANVLTF
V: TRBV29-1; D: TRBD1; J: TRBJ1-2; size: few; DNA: TGCAGCGTTGTAGACTCCGGGACAGGGGTCGGCTACACCTTC; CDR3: CSVVDSGTGVGYTF
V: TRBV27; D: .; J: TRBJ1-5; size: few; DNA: TGTGCCAGCGGAACCCTCTCTCAGCCCCAGCATTTT; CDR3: CASGTLSQPQHF
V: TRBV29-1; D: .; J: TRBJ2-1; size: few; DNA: TGCAGCGTTGACCCCAGCGGGCAGGCCTACAATGAGCAGTTCTTC; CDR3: CSVDPSGQAYNEQFF
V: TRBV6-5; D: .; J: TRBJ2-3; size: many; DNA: TGTGCCAGCAGTTACTCCCAGGCCGGGGATACGCAGTATTTT; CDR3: CASSYSQAGDTQYF
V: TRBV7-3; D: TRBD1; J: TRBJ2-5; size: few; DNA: TGTGCCAGCAGCGCAGGGACAGGAGGGATGGAGACCCAGTACTTC; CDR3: CASSAGTGGMETQYF
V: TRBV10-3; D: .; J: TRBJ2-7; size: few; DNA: TGTGCCATCAGTGAAGGTGGGGTAGAGTCACTCTACGAGCAGTACTTC; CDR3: CAISEGGVESLYEQYF
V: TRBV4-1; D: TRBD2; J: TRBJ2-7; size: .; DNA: TGCGCCAGCAGCCACTTAGCGGGAGGGCCCTACGAGCAGTACTTC; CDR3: CASSHLAGGPYEQYF
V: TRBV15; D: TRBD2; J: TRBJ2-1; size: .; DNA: TGTGCCACCAGCAGAGACGGGGCGGGAGCAGATGATGAGCAGTTCTTC; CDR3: CATSRDGAGADDEQFF
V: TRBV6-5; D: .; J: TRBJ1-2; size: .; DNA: TGTGCCAGCAGTTACTCACTTAACTATGGCTACACCTTC; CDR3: CASSYSLNYGYTF
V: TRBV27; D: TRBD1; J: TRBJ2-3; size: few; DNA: TGTGCCAGCAGTTGGGACAGGGTGGATACGCAGTATTTT; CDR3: CASSWDRVDTQYF
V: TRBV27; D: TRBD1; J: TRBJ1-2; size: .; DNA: TGTGCCAGCAGTTTGTATGACAGGGCGCCCTATGGCTACACCTTC; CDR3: CASSLYDRAPYGYTF
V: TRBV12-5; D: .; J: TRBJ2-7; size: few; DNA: TGTGCTAGTGGTTTGGTACTTTACGAGCAGTACTTC; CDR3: CASGLVLYEQYF
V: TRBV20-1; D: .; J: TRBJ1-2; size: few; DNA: TGCAGTGCTCCGAATCCCCCTCGGGGATCCTATGGCTACACCTTC; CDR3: CSAPNPPRGSYGYTF
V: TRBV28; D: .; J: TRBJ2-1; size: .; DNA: TGTGCCAGCAGCCTGGGGCGACATGAGCAGTTCTTC; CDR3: CASSLGRHEQFF
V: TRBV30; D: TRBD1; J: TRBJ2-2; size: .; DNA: TGTGCCTGGAGTGTACGAGAACAGGGGGACCCTACCGGGGAGCTGTTTTTT; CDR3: CAWSVREQGDPTGELFF
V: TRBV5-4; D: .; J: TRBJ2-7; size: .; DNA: TGTGCCAGCAGCTTGGCGGCAGGTCAAGACGAGCAGTACTTC; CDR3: CASSLAAGQDEQYF
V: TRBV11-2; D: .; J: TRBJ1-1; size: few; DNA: TGTGCCAGCAGCTTGGCCACAGGGCTAAGTAACACTGAAGCTTTCTTT; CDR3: CASSLATGLSNTEAFF
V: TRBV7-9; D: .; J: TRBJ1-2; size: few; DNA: TGTGCCAGCGACTTCGGGGACCCCTATGGCTACACCTTC; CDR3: CASDFGDPYGYTF
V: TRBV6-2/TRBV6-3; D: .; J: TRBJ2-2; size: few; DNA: TGTGCCAGCAGTTACATAGAGGTCACCGGGGAGCTGTTTTTT; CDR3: CASSYIEVTGELFF
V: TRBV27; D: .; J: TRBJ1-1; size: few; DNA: TGTGCCAGCAGTTTATCAGTGGACACTGAAGCTTTCTTT; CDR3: CASSLSVDTEAFF
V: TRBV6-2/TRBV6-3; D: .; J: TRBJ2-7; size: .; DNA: TGTGCCAGCAGTTACGGGCCAGGGGGGACCTACGAGCAGTACTTC; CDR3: CASSYGPGGTYEQYF
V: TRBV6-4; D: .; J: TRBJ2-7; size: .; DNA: TGTGCCAGCAGTGCCTGCCTCGACAGCGGAATGGCCTACGAGCAGTACTTC; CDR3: CASSACLDSGMAYEQYF
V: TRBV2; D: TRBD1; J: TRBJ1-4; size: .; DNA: TGTGCCAGCAGATCCCGGACAGGGGTTGAAAAACTGTTTTTT; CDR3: CASRSRTGVEKLFF
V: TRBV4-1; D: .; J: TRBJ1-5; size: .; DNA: TGCGCCAGCAGCCCAGTACAGGGACAGCCCCAGCATTTT; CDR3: CASSPVQGQPQHF
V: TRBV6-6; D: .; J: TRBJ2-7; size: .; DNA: TGTGCCAGCAGTTACGCCCCCACTTACGAGCAGTACTTC; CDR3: CASSYAPTYEQYF
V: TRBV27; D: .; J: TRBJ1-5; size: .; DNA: TGTGCCAGCAGCTACGGGGGGGGCGACCAGCCCCAGCATTTT; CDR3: CASSYGGGDQPQHF
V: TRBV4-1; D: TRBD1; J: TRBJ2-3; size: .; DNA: TGCGCCAGCAGCCAAGAGGGGACAGTTGCAGATACGCAGTATTTT; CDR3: CASSQEGTVADTQYF
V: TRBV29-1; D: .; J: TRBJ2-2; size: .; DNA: TGCAGCGTTGAAGTGGGGGGTGCGTGGACCGGGGAGCTGTTTTTT; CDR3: CSVEVGGAWTGELFF
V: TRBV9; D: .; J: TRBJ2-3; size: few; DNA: TGTGCCAGCAGCGTAGAGGGCAAGGAGGCAGATACGCAGTATTTT; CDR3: CASSVEGKEADTQYF
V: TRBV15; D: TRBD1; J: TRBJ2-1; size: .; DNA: TGTGCCACCAGCAGAGCGCGACAGGGCTACAATGAGCAGTTCTTC; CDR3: CATSRARQGYNEQFF
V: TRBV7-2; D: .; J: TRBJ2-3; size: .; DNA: TGTGCCAGCAGCTTAGGAGAGACAGGATTGGACACAGATACGCAGTATTTT; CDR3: CASSLGETGLDTDTQYF
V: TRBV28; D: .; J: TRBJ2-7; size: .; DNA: TGTGCCAGCAGCCAGGAAGGGGGGACACGTCCCTACGAGCAGTACTTC; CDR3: CASSQEGGTRPYEQYF
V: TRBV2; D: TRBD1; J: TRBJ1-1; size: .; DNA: TGTGCCAGCAGAAACCGGGACAGGGGGCCTGAAGCTTTCTTT; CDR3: CASRNRDRGPEAFF
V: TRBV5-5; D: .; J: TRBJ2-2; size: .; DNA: TGTGCCAGCAGCTTGATGTACAGCGCAGGGTTTGTGAACACCGGGGAGCTGTTTTTT; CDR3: CASSLMYSAGFVNTGELFF
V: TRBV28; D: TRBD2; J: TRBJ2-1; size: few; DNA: TGTGCCAGCAGTTCCATTCCCGGGACTAGCGGGAGAAATGAGCAGTTCTTC; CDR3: CASSSIPGTSGRNEQFF
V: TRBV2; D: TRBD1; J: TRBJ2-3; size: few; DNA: TGTGCCAGCAATAGACAGGGGGTGGCAGATACGCAGTATTTT; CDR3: CASNRQGVADTQYF
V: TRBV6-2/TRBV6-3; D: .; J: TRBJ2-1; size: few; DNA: TGTGCCAGCAGTTACGGCCCCTACGGCGATGAGCAGTTCTTC; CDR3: CASSYGPYGDEQFF
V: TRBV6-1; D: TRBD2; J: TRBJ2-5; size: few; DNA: TGTGCCAGCAGTTCCAGGACTAGCGGGCTACCCCAAGAGACCCAGTACTTC; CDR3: CASSSRTSGLPQETQYF